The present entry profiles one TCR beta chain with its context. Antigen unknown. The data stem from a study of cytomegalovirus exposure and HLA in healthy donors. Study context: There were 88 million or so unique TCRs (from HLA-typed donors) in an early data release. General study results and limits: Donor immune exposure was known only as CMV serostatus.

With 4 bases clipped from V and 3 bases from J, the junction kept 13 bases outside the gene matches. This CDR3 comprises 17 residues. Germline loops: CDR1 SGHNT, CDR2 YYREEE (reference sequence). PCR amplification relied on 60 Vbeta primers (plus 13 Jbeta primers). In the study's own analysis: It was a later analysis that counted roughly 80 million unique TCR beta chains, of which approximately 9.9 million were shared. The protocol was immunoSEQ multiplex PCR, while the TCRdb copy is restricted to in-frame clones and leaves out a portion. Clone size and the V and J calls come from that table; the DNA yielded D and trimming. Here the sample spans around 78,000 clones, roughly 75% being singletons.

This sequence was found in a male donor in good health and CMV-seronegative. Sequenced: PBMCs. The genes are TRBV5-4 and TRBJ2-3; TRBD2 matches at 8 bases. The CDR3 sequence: CASSQVGGGSRTDTQYF. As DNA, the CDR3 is TGTGCCAGCAGCCAGGTCGGCGGGGGGTCGAGAACAGATACGCAGTATTTT.